The TCR beta chain described here comes from a study of T cell responses to AZD1222 COVID-19 vaccine. Study-wide results and caveats: It should be noted that donors were predominantly white British and more often female, and clonal diversity was possibly underestimated. Scientists sampled the repertoires only once the peak T cell response had passed. Nearly half of the spike-specific TCRs reportedly recognize variant regions that carry no mutations.

TCRdb keeps only in-frame clones here, not all; method: immunoSEQ multiplex PCR. The sample shows some 190,000 clones, 80% to 95% of them seen only once. Remarks on this clone: Antigen: not known.

Pooled in the analysis were second doses at about 4 or about 12 weeks. The CDR3 is made up of 18 amino acids. CDR1 MNHEY and CDR2 SVGEGT come from the germline V gene. V was shortened by 0 bases and J by 5 bases, with 22 bases between the two germline ends. The sequencing used peripheral blood, collected 28 days after the second AZD1222 dose. The sequence was obtained from an adult who received the AZD1222 COVID-19 vaccine. V usage is TRBV6-2 or TRBV6-3 and J usage is TRBJ1-2; the D gene is possibly TRBD1 (5 bases). CDR3 sequence reads: CASSYSIGQGGQRYGYTF. The DNA for the CDR3 is TGTGCCAGCAGTTACTCGATTGGCCAGGGAGGTCAAAGGTATGGCTACACCTTC.